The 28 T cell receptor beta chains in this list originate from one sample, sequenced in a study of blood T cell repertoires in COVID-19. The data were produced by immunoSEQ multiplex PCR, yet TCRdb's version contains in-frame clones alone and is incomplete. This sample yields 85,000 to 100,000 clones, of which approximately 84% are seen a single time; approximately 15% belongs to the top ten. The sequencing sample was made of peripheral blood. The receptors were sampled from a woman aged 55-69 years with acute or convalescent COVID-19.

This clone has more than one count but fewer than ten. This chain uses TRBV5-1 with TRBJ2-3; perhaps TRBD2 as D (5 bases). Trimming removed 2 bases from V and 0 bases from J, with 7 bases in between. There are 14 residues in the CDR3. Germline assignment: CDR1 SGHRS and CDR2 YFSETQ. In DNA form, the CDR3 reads TGCGCCAGCAGCTTCGGGATAAGCACAGATACGCAGTATTTT. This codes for CASSFGISTDTQYF.

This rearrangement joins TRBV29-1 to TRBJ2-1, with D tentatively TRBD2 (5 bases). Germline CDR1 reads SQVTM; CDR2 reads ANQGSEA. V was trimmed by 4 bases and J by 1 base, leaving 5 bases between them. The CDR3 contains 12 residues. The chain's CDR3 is CSVGTSYNEQFF. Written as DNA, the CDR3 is TGCAGCGTTGGGACTTCCTACAATGAGCAGTTCTTC.

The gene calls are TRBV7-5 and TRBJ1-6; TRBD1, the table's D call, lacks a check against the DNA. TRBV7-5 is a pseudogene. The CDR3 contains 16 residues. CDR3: CVRSPNLGQSNSPLHF. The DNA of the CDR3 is TGTGTCAGAAGCCCAAATCTGGGACAATCTAATTCACCCCTCCACTTT.

CDR3 loop: CASSLGTADSPLHF. The CDR3 DNA is TGTGCCAGCAGCCTAGGGACAGCCGATTCACCCCTCCACTTT. The chain carries TRBV5-6 and TRBJ1-6; 7 nucleotides line up with TRBD1. V lost 4 bases, J lost 8 bases, and 6 bases stayed unmatched. This CDR3 comprises 14 residues. The germline V gene has CDR1 SGHDT and CDR2 YYEEEE.

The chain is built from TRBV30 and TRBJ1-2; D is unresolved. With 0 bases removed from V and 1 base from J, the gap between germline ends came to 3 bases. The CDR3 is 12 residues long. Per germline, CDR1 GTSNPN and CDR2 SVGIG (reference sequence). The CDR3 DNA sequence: TGTGCCTGGAGTGTACTTAACTATGGCTACACCTTC. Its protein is CAWSVLNYGYTF.

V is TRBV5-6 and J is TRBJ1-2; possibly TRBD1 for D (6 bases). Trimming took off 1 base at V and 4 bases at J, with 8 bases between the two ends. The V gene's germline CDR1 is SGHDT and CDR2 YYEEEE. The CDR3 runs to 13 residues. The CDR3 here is CASSLRGGYGYTF. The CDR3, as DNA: TGTGCCAGCAGCTTGCGAGGGGGCTATGGCTACACCTTC.

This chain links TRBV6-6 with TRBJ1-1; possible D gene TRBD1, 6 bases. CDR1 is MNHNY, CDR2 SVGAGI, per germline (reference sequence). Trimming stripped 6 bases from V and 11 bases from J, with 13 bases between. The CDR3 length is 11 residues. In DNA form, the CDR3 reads TGTGCCAGCAGCACAGGGTATGAGGCTTTCTTT. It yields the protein CASSTGYEAFF.

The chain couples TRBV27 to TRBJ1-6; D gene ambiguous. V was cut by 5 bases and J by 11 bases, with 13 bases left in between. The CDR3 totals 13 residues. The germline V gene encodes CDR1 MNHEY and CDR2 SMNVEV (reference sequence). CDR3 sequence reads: CASSLYRGAPLHF. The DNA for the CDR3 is TGTGCCAGCAGTCTCTACCGCGGGGCACCCCTCCACTTT.

The CDR3 nucleotides are TGTGCCAGCAGTTGGGGACAGGGGGCGGGATCACCCCTCCACTTT. Its translation is CASSWGQGAGSPLHF. The gene calls are TRBV6-5 and TRBJ1-6; TRBD1 aligns across 12 bases. CDR1 MNHEY and CDR2 SVGAGI come from the germline V gene. The J segment lost 10 bases and the V segment lost 4 bases, leaving 5 bases of the junction unmatched. CDR3 length: 15 residues.

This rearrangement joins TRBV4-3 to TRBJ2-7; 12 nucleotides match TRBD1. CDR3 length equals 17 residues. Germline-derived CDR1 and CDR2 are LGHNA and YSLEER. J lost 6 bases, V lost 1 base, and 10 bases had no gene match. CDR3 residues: CASSQVYLGQGATEQYF. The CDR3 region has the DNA TGCGCCAGCAGCCAAGTATATTTGGGACAGGGGGCGACCGAGCAGTACTTC.

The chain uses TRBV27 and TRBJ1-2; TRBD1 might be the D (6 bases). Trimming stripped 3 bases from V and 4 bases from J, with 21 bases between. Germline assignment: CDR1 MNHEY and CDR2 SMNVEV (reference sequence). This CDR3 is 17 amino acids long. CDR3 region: CASSFIRQARALYGYTF. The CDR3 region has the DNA TGTGCCAGCAGTTTCATCCGACAGGCACGGGCGCTCTATGGCTACACCTTC.

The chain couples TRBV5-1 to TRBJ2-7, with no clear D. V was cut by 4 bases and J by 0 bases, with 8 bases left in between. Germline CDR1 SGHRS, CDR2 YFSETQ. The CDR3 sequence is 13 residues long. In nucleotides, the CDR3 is TGCGCCAGCAGCCTCCCTAGCTCCTACGAGCAGTACTTC. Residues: CASSLPSSYEQYF.

CDR3 sequence reads: CASSLKTGPNTEAFF. CDR3 in DNA: TGTGCCAGTTCCCTCAAGACAGGTCCTAACACTGAAGCTTTCTTT. The chain has TRBV19 and TRBJ1-1; D is possibly TRBD1 (6 bases). The germline V gene has CDR1 LNHDA and CDR2 SQIVND (reference sequence). Trimming left V 8 bases short and J 2 bases short, with 18 bases between. The CDR3 is 15 residues long.

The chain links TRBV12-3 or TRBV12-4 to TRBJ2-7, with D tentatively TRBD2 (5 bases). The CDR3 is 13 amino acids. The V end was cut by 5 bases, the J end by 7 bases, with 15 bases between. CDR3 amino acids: CASSRAGVREQYF. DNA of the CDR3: TGTGCCAGCAGTCGCGCGGGTGTGCGGGAGCAGTACTTC.

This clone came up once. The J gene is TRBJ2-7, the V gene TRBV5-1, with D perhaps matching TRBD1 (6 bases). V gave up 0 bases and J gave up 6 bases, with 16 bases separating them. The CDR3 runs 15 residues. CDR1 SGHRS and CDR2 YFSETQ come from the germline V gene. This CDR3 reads CASSLDQGPLGEQYF. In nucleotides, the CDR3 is TGCGCCAGCAGCTTGGATCAGGGGCCCCTGGGCGAGCAGTACTTC. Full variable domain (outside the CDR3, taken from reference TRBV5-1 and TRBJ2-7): KAGVTQTPRYLIKTRGQQVTLSCSPISGHRSVSWYQQTPGQGLQFLFEYFSETQRNKGNFPGRFSGRQFSNSRSEMNVSTLELGDSALYLCASSLDQGPLGEQYFGPGTRLTVT.

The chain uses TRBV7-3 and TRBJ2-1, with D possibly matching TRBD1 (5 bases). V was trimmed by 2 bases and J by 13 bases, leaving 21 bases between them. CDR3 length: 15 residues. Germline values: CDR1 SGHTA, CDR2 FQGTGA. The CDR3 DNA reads TGTGCCAGCAGCTTAGATAGGGGTAGTGAAACCTCTCAGTTCTTC. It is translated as CASSLDRGSETSQFF. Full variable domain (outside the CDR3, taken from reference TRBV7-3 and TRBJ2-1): GAGVSQTPSNKVTEKGKYVELRCDPISGHTALYWYRQSLGQGPEFLIYFQGTGAADDSGLPNDRFFAVRPEGSVSTLKIQRTERGDSAVYLCASSLDRGSETSQFFGPGTRLTVL.

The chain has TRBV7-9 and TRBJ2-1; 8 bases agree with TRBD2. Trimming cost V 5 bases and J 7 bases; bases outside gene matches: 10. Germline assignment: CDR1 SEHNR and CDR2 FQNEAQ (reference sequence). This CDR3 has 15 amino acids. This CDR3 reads CASSALRLAFNEQFF. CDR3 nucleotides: TGTGCCAGCAGCGCTCTAAGACTAGCGTTTAATGAGCAGTTCTTC. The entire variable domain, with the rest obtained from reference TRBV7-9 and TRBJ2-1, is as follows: DTGVSQNPRHKITKRGQNVTFRCDPISEHNRLYWYRQTLGQGPEFLTYFQNEAQLEKSRLLSDRFSAERPKGSFSTLEIQRTEQGDSAMYLCASSALRLAFNEQFFGPGTRLTVL.

In DNA, the CDR3 is TGTGCCAGCACCTACGAGGGACTAGCGGGTCAGTATTTT. Its protein is CASTYEGLAGQYF. The J gene is TRBJ2-3, the V gene TRBV3-1 (or the pseudogene TRBV3-2), with 12 nucleotides matching TRBD2. This CDR3 spans 13 amino acids. V dropped 7 bases and J dropped 12; count of bases not matched to a gene: 8. Looked up from germline, CDR1 is LGHDT and CDR2 is YNNKEL (reference sequence).

The CDR3: CASTGSSYNSPLHF. As DNA, the CDR3 is TGTGCCAGCACCGGTAGCTCCTATAATTCACCCCTCCACTTT. The chain carries TRBV2 and TRBJ1-6; D uncertain. The CDR3 spans 14 residues. Trimming took off 7 bases at V and 0 bases at J, with 7 bases between the two ends. The germline V gene has CDR1 SNHLY and CDR2 FYNNEI.

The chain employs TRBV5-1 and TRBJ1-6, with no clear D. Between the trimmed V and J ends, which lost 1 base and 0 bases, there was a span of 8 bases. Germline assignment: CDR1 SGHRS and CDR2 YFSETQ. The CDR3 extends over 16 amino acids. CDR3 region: CASSLWLSSYNSPLHF. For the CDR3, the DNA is TGCGCCAGCAGCTTGTGGTTGAGCTCCTATAATTCACCCCTCCACTTT.

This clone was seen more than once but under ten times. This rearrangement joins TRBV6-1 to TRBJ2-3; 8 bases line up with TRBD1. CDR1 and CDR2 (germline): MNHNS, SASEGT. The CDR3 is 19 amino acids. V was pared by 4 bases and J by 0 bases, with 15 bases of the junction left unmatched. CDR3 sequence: CASSVQGAKGGSSTDTQYF. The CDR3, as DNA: TGTGCCAGCAGTGTTCAGGGGGCGAAGGGGGGTTCTAGCACAGATACGCAGTATTTT.

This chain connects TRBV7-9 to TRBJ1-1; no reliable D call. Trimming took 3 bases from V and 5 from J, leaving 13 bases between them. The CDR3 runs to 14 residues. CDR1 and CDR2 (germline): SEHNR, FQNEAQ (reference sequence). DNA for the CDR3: TGTGCCAGCAGCTTCTACGATCGGTGGACTGAAGCTTTCTTT. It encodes CASSFYDRWTEAFF.

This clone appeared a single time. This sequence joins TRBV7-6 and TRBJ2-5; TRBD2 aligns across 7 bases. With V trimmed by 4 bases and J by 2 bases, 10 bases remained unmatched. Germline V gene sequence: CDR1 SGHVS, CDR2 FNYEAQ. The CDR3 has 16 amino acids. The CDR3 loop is CASSSTGTTNQETQYF. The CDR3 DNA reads TGTGCCAGCAGCTCCACCGGGACTACTAATCAAGAGACCCAGTACTTC.

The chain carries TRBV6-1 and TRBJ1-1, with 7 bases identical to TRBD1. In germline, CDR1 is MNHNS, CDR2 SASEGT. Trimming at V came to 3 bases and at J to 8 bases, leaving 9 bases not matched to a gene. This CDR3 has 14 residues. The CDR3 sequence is CASSDPLGQAEAFF. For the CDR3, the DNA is TGTGCCAGCAGTGACCCCCTCGGACAGGCGGAAGCTTTCTTT.

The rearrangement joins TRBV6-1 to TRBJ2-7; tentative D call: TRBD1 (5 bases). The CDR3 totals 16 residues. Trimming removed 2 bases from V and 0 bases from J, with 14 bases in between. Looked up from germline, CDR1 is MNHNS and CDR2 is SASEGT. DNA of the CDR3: TGTGCCAGCAGTGAATACTACCAGGGTGTCTCCTACGAGCAGTACTTC. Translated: CASSEYYQGVSYEQYF.

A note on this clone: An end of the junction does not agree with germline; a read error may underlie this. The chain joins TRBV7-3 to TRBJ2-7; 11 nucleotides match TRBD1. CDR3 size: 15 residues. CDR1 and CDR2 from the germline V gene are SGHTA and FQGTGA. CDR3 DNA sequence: TGTGCCAGCAGCATAACCGGGACAGGGGGCTACGAGCAGTACTTC. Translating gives CASSITGTGGYEQYF.

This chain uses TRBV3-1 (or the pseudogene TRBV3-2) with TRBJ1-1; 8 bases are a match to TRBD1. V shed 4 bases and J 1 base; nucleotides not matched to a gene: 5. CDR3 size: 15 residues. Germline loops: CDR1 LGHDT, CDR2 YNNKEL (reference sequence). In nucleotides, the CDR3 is TGTGCCAGCAGCCCAGGGGACAGGAGGAACACTGAAGCTTTCTTT. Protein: CASSPGDRRNTEAFF.

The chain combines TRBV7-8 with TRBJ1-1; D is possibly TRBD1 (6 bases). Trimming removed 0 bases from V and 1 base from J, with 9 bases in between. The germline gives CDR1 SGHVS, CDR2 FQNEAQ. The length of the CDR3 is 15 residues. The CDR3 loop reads CASSLAGASNTEAFF. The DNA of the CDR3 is TGTGCCAGCAGCTTAGCGGGGGCCTCGAACACTGAAGCTTTCTTT.